These T cell receptor beta chains were read from a single sample in a study of control samples from healthy donors and cancer patients. Generated by immunoSEQ multiplex PCR, the TCRdb table keeps only in-frame clones and is missing some. The sample yields 150,000 or so clones, around 92% seen once. Sequenced sample: blood. The receptors were gathered from a woman aged 45-60 years in good health. Each CDR3 is given with its conserved first and last residue. The order of the fields is J gene, D gene, clone size, V gene, CDR3 DNA, CDR3 protein. The D gene is left open where the match is weak. Expanded clones get a size class; other rows say once, few or many, or leave the size out.

J: TRBJ2-1; D: TRBD2; size: NA; V: TRBV5-4; DNA: TGTGCCAGCAGCTTGGTGGCGGGGGGTGGCAATGAGCAGTTCTTC; CDR3: CASSLVAGGGNEQFF
J: TRBJ1-1; D: NA; size: NA; V: TRBV3-1/TRBV3-2; DNA: TGTGCCAGCAGCCAAGATCACCCGAACACTGAAGCTTTCTTT; CDR3: CASSQDHPNTEAFF
J: TRBJ2-7; D: TRBD1; size: NA; V: TRBV7-8; DNA: TGTGCCAGCAGCTGGGTGGGACAGGGCGGCGAGCAGTACTTC; CDR3: CASSWVGQGGEQYF
J: TRBJ1-1; D: NA; size: NA; V: TRBV7-9; DNA: TGTGCCAGCAGCCGTGGACAGATGAACACTGAAGCTTTCTTT; CDR3: CASSRGQMNTEAFF
J: TRBJ1-6; D: NA; size: NA; V: TRBV4-1; DNA: TGCGCCAGCAGCCAAGATCACGGGTCACCCCTCCACTTT; CDR3: CASSQDHGSPLHF
J: TRBJ1-1; D: NA; size: NA; V: TRBV27; DNA: TGTGCCAGCACCCCCGGGACAAAGAATGAAGCTTTCTTT; CDR3: CASTPGTKNEAFF
J: TRBJ1-1; D: NA; size: NA; V: TRBV28; DNA: TGTGCCAGCAGTTTATATCGGGCGGTGGGCACTGAAGCTTTCTTT; CDR3: CASSLYRAVGTEAFF
J: TRBJ1-5; D: NA; size: NA; V: TRBV5-1; DNA: TGCGCCAGCAGCTTGGTTCCCCGAGGCCAGCCCCAGCATTTT; CDR3: CASSLVPRGQPQHF
J: TRBJ1-4; D: NA; size: NA; V: TRBV30; DNA: TGTGCCTGGATTGGCCCCCTAGGTACAGTTAATGAAAAACTGTTTTTT; CDR3: CAWIGPLGTVNEKLFF
J: TRBJ2-7; D: TRBD1; size: NA; V: TRBV6-5; DNA: TGTGCCAGCAGACCTACCGACAGGGCCAGGAACGAGCAGTACTTC; CDR3: CASRPTDRARNEQYF
J: TRBJ2-2; D: TRBD2; size: NA; V: TRBV7-9; DNA: TGTGCCAGCAGCTTACTGGCTAGCGGAAACACCGGGGAGCTGTTTTTT; CDR3: CASSLLASGNTGELFF
J: TRBJ1-3; D: NA; size: NA; V: TRBV9; DNA: TGTGCCAGCAGCGTAGAAGCAGGAAACACCATATATTTT; CDR3: CASSVEAGNTIYF
J: TRBJ1-5; D: TRBD1; size: few; V: TRBV30; DNA: TGTGCCTGGAGTGTTGGGACAGTACTCAATCAGCCCCAGCATTTT; CDR3: CAWSVGTVLNQPQHF
J: TRBJ1-6; D: NA; size: once; V: TRBV7-6; DNA: TGTGCCAGCAGCTGGACCGCACCGAGGGATTCACCCCTCCACTTT; CDR3: CASSWTAPRDSPLHF
J: TRBJ1-5; D: NA; size: NA; V: TRBV27; DNA: TGTGCCAGCAGTGATGGGGTTCGCCGCAATCAGCCCCAGCATTTT; CDR3: CASSDGVRRNQPQHF
J: TRBJ2-1; D: NA; size: NA; V: TRBV5-1; DNA: TGCGCCAGCAGTCCAGGGGAGGTAAATGAGCAGTTCTTC; CDR3: CASSPGEVNEQFF
J: TRBJ1-1; D: NA; size: NA; V: TRBV5-1; DNA: TGCGCCAGCAGCTCCGAGAGCCGACCGGAGGCTGAAGCTTTCTTT; CDR3: CASSSESRPEAEAFF
J: TRBJ2-2; D: TRBD1; size: NA; V: TRBV5-1; DNA: TGCGCCAGCAGCCTCCGGGACAGATTGTCCGGGGAGCTGTTTTTT; CDR3: CASSLRDRLSGELFF
J: TRBJ2-1; D: NA; size: NA; V: TRBV7-9; DNA: TGTGCCAGCAGCTTAGAGGGTGGGTCCAATGAGCAGTTCTTC; CDR3: CASSLEGGSNEQFF
J: TRBJ1-1; D: TRBD1; size: once; V: TRBV6-5; DNA: TGTGCCAGCAGTCAGGGGGTAGGGGGGATGACTGAAGCTTTCTTT; CDR3: CASSQGVGGMTEAFF
J: TRBJ1-2; D: NA; size: NA; V: TRBV12-5; DNA: TGTGCTAGTGGTTCTCCCCCGTCGAGTGGCTACACCTTC; CDR3: CASGSPPSSGYTF